Listed below are T cell receptor beta chains from one sample, sequenced in a study of CD8 T cells in Susac syndrome. MiXCR was run by TCRdb on the immunoSEQ multiplex PCR reads, yielding one entry per CDR3 protein. Of about 440,000 distinct CDR3 sequences listed, 85% to 90% are singletons. Material for sequencing was CD8+ T cells from PBMCs. The source is a human donor with multiple sclerosis. The CDR3 runs from the conserved cysteine through the conserved F or W. D genes are given only for firm matches. Clone size is shown for a subset of rows, as once, few, many or a class of expanded clone.

- | TRBJ1-1 | TRBV10-3 | - | CAITGSTGTEAFF | TGTGCCATCACGGGCTCTACGGGCACTGAAGCTTTCTTT
- | TRBJ2-5 | TRBV6-2/TRBV6-3 | few | CASSKRTDLQETQYF | TGTGCCAGCAGTAAGAGGACAGACCTCCAAGAGACCCAGTACTTC
- | TRBJ1-6 | TRBV4-1 | - | CASSQDQGGNSPLHF | TGCGCCAGCAGCCAAGATCAGGGTGGTAATTCACCCCTCCACTTT
- | TRBJ2-5 | TRBV6-1 | - | CASSELGGQETQYF | TGTGCCAGCAGTGAGTTAGGGGGTCAAGAGACCCAGTACTTC
TRBD1 | TRBJ2-5 | TRBV27 | few | CATGQGGETQYF | TGTGCCACCGGACAGGGCGGGGAGACCCAGTACTTC
- | TRBJ1-5 | TRBV7-8 | - | CASSAVSNQPQHF | TGTGCCAGCAGCGCAGTTAGCAATCAGCCCCAGCATTTT
TRBD1 | TRBJ2-7 | TRBV5-1 | - | CASSLEGTVFYEQYF | TGCGCCAGCAGCTTGGAGGGGACAGTTTTCTACGAGCAGTACTTC
- | TRBJ2-2 | TRBV3-1 | - | CASNMGGNTGELFF | TGTGCCAGCAACATGGGAGGGAACACCGGGGAGCTGTTTTTT
TRBD1 | TRBJ2-1 | TRBV5-1 | - | CASSGQGADEQFF | TGCGCCAGCAGCGGACAGGGGGCTGATGAGCAGTTCTTC
- | TRBJ1-2 | TRBV5-1 | few | CASSSTLDSNYGYTF | TGCGCCAGCAGCTCAACGTTGGACAGTAACTATGGTTACACCTTC
TRBD1 | TRBJ1-4 | TRBV5-1 | - | CASSLRGGGEEKLFF | TGCGCCAGCAGCTTGCGTGGAGGGGGCGAGGAAAAACTGTTTTTT
- | TRBJ2-7 | TRBV7-9 | - | CASSLGTRAYEQYF | TGTGCCAGCAGCTTAGGGACAAGGGCCTACGAGCAGTACTTC
- | TRBJ1-1 | TRBV6-5 | - | CASRTENTEAFF | TGTGCCAGCAGGACAGAGAACACTGAAGCTTTCTTT